This T cell receptor beta chain was captured in a study of cytomegalovirus exposure and HLA in healthy donors (dated by TCRdb to about 2017). Regarding the study in general: An earlier analysis of about 560 of the donors reported approximately 280 Gb of sequence data and 95 million to 140 million unique TCR beta sequences obtained from some 170 million T cells. An early release covering about 600 HLA-typed donors comprised 250 to 350 gigabases of sequencing data and some 79 million unique TCR sequences. The genetic ancestry cluster associated with self-reported Caucasian donors included approximately 85% of the roughly 400 genotyped donors. The study aimed to test whether cataloging public T cell receptors could reveal signatures of past pathogen exposure. Using immunosequencing, the study profiled T cell repertoires from some 670 subjects and related those repertoires to cytomegalovirus serostatus. In addition to the first cohort of around 670 subjects, a separate validation cohort of 100 to 150 different subjects was used. To predict cytomegalovirus infection status, the study brought together high-throughput TCR immunosequencing, statistical association of individual TCRs with disease status, and machine learning. A later analysis re-examined previously published TCR beta repertoires from several hundred donors and added high-resolution HLA genotyping to investigate patterns of TCR occurrence. Rather than drawing on any new phenotypic data, the later analysis identified candidate immune exposures from TCR beta sequences and the way those sequences occurred across donors. In an earlier analysis of a few hundred of the donors, high-throughput TCR beta sequencing was used to judge whether each TCR beta V gene segment behaved as functional or pseudogenic. Donor age, sex, ethnicity and CMV serostatus were compiled together with the repertoire data. A later genetic analysis used genome-wide SNP genotypes for 398 of the 666 donors, treating that subset as a discovery cohort. All discovery cohort repertoires had been generated on a single sequencing platform. Class I and class II HLA loci were covered by the typing at four-digit resolution. The number of typed donors differed by locus: roughly 629-630 for A, B, C, DRB1 and DQB1; roughly 510 for DQA1; 606 for DPA1; and about 470 for DPB1. Four to six DR-DQ haplotypes were handled as single units for association and clustering, since linkage in the cohort was strong. Among 300 to 500 genotyped donors of the cohort, an average of about 240,000 unique TCR beta nucleotide sequences was sequenced per donor, of which about 19% were non-productive.

On the study overall, not on this receptor specifically: In this cohort, only TCR beta chains were sequenced, and detectable features were limited by the absence of alpha or paired-chain data. In vitro tests confirmed that a few of the cytomegalovirus-associated TCR beta chains recognize cytomegalovirus antigens. Because the 87-base-pair reads could not distinguish some IMGT-functional V segments, including TRBV6-2 and TRBV6-3, those segments were excluded. In a later analysis, 15,000 to 20,000 TCR beta sequences were associated with specific HLA alleles at a false discovery rate of 0.05. The study gave a list of about 170 TCR beta chains associated with cytomegalovirus. The classifier was reported to diagnose cytomegalovirus status with high specificity and sensitivity in both the original cohort and the validation cohort. Strong co-occurrence of HLA alleles, especially DR and DQ, made assigning TCR associations to individual alleles difficult. A later analysis reported that several top co-occurrence clusters appeared linked to parvovirus B19, influenza, CMV and Epstein-Barr virus. According to the authors, the approach could potentially be generalized to other disease states and immunological phenotypes. Roughly uniform sequencing depth across donors was assumed in presence/absence analyses, although this assumption may not hold. HLA typing was unavailable for some donors at each locus, so association tests used only the typed subset. Compared with the approximately 600-donor mean, donors in an Asian-associated ancestry cluster had fewer N-insertions in productive TCRs, according to a later genetic analysis. Because counts were too low, under 20 rarely observed V segments, including chromosome 9 orphons, were left out of the earlier analysis of about 620 of the donors. Correlated functional status among segregating V segments might reflect linkage disequilibrium, but an unknown experimental factor could not be ruled out. An association between a missense DCLRE1C variant and V-gene and J-gene trimming of TCR beta chains was found in a later genetic analysis and replicated in an independent cohort. Immune exposure information for the cohort was limited to CMV serostatus. In an earlier analysis of 587 of the donors, most TCR beta V segments appeared in productive rearrangements about 90% or about 30% of the time, broadly matching IMGT annotations. A cluster of highly shared sequence variants was judged likely to represent a technical artifact of the sequencing pipeline. Compared with equally common non-associated chains, HLA-associated TCR beta chains in a later analysis were more clonally expanded and had lower generation probabilities. According to a later analysis, most CMV-associated TCR beta chains appeared to be HLA-restricted, and the HLA associations seemed to be driven largely by CMV exposure. A further reported finding was that TCR beta sequences accurately predicted the HLA-A and HLA-B alleles for most subjects in the first cohort. According to a later analysis, TCR association rates differed among HLA loci, with DRB1 alleles showing the most associated TCRs and HLA-C alleles showing the fewest. Most TCR sequences were observed very rarely across donors, whereas some public TCRs were present in many individuals.

Note on this clone: The antigen it recognizes is unknown. Base qualities are not provided; no much larger clone lies one nucleotide away.

Libraries were built with the immunoSEQ multiplex PCR assay. For the multiplex PCR, a mixture combining 60 forward primers for TCR Vbeta segments and 13 reverse primers for TCR Jbeta segments was used. Amplification of the CDR3 region of rearranged TCR beta genes was performed with a multiplex PCR assay on genomic DNA. On the Illumina HiSeq System, the amplified TCR beta libraries were sequenced as 87-base-pair reads. The paper's processing steps were these. In a later analysis, approximately 74 million unique TCR beta chains were counted across the roughly 610 repertoires, and roughly 9.9 million of these chains were shared by at least two donors. To remove PCR and sequencing errors, raw reads were error-corrected and collapsed into unique sequences using a nearest-neighbor algorithm that merged closely related sequences. CDR3 sequences were aligned to IMGT reference sequences to assign V, D and J gene segments. Each retained sequence needed at least a six-nucleotide match to both a V gene segment and a J gene segment. A rearrangement was called productive if the CDR3 had no stop codons and remained in frame with V and J, and every other rearrangement was called non-productive. CDR3 was defined according to IMGT convention as the region running from the second conserved V-encoded cysteine to the conserved J-encoded phenylalanine. In an earlier analysis of just under 600 of the donors, sequences lacking an unambiguous match to a single V gene segment were excluded. In an earlier analysis of approximately 550 of the donors, V segments were called functional above 56.7% productive rearrangements and were called segregating when the between-donor standard deviation exceeded 5%. A statistical classification framework was built to diagnose cytomegalovirus status from the catalog of TCR beta chain sequences. In a later analysis, V and J genes were assigned by comparing TCR nucleotide sequences against IMGT/GENE-DB human TR gene sequences. In a later analysis, CDR3 sequences and most-parsimonious VDJ recombination scenarios were assigned using the TCRdist pipeline. In a later analysis, each TCR beta chain was defined by its CDR3 amino acid sequence together with its V-gene family, and reads lacking a unique V-gene family were excluded. In a later analysis, a few hundred highly shared, low-generation-probability nucleotide sequences were removed to address suspected cross-contamination and a sequencing artifact. In a later analysis, a clonal expansion index for each public chain was calculated from normalized within-repertoire ranks of inferred template counts. A later analysis computed generation probabilities with a VDJ recombination model fitted to out-of-frame rearrangements, and checked the results against IGoR. In a later analysis, hypergeometric tests were used to score TCR-TCR, TCR-HLA and TCR-CMV co-occurrence, with a repertoire-size bias correction applied to TCR pairs. In a later analysis, false discovery rates were estimated by permuting HLA or CMV assignments 20 times. In a later analysis, co-occurring TCRs were grouped using DBSCAN, and TCRdist sequence similarity was added for clustering within HLA-allele-positive subsets. Co-occurrence clustering excluded repertoires with fewer than 30,000 or more than 120,000 public chains, plus five with anomalous nucleotide sharing. The clones in this table, taken by TCRdb from immuneACCESS, are in-frame only. Not every clone is retained; where verified, under half of the shortfall comes from an unresolved V gene, and the cause of the rest is unknown. Clonal size and the V and J genes are those of that table, whereas D and trimming came from the DNA. The sample profile shows about 210,000 clones; roughly 87% of them were found once. The top ten constitute about 6.4% of the sample.

The cohort was made up of 500 to 850 healthy bone marrow donors. At the time of sampling, all cohort members were nominally healthy, though unrecorded immune exposures were likely present. The donor tested CMV seropositive and was one of the 289 seropositive cohort members. Every donor gave a peripheral blood sample, and the peripheral blood mononuclear cells from that sample were used for TCR beta sequencing. Genomic DNA was extracted from the blood cell samples with the Qiagen DNeasy Blood Extraction Kit. The CDR3, cysteine through phenylalanine, is 13 amino acids long. The sequence is cut down to CDR3 DNA, 39 bases in frame from base 1. Deletion took 4 bases off V and 4 bases off J, with a span of 9 bases between the germline ends. The germline V gene provides CDR1 SGHRS and CDR2 YFSETQ.

This sequence was found in a middle-aged man in good health and CMV-seropositive. Sequenced material: PBMCs. The chain employs TRBV5-1 and TRBJ1-3, with the identity of the D gene unclear. The CDR3 region reads CASSMRGGNTIYF. The nucleotide sequence is TGCGCCAGCAGCATGAGAGGGGGAAACACCATATATTTT.